This record concerns one T cell receptor (beta chain) sequence. TCRdb itself ran the RT-PCR reads through MiXCR, one entry per CDR3 protein. The sample shows approximately 720,000 distinct CDR3 sequences, over 12% of them seen only once. The CDR3 is made up of 13 amino acids. With V trimmed by 5 bases and J by 12 bases, 10 bases remained unmatched. The V gene's germline CDR1 is MDHEN and CDR2 SYDVKM. The clonotype originates from a female donor in good health, serving as a healthy control. The sequenced sample was memory CD4+ T cells from blood. V gene TRBV28 combines with J gene TRBJ2-1; 7 bases are shared with TRBD1. CDR3 amino acids: CASSLSDRPGQFF. Here the CDR3 DNA reads TGTGCCAGCAGTCTCTCGGACAGGCCGGGGCAGTTCTTC.